The 26 T cell receptor beta chains in this list originate from one sample, sequenced in a study of CXCR3-negative and CXCR3-positive naive CD8 T cells. UMI-labeled TRB cDNA libraries were prepared by 5' RACE. With the 5' RACE reads reprocessed, TCRdb shows one record per CDR3 protein and no DNA. This sample's table has around 88,000 distinct CDR3 sequences. No antigen has been assigned to these receptors. Study observations and caveats: CXCR3-positive naive cells had TRB CDR3s that were more hydrophobic than CXCR3-negative naive cells had.

The specimen was naive CXCR3+ CD8+ T cells from blood. Subset of the sample: CD45RO-CCR7+CD27+CD95- naive CD8+ T cells expressing CXCR3 (TNR3+). These receptors were collected from a human donor in good health. Some clones in this sample may be carry-over from other donors' samples.

This chain uses TRBV6-5 with TRBJ2-5; TCRdb proposes TRBD1, but this gene call is untestable without DNA. CDR3 size: 15 residues. The V gene's germline CDR1 is MNHEY and CDR2 SVGAGI. The CDR3 loop reads CAISYGDTPQETQYF.

The chain uses TRBV18 and TRBJ2-2; TCRdb names TRBD2, which stays unverified in the absence of DNA. The CDR3 extends over 15 amino acids. Germline V CDR1 and CDR2: KGHSH, LQKENI. The CDR3: CASSPPTSAAGELFF.

This CDR3 is CASRESHSRGAFF. The V call is TRBV7-9, the J call TRBJ1-1. This CDR3 is built from 13 residues. Germline CDR1 is SEHNR and CDR2 is FQNEAQ (reference sequence). Full variable domain (outside the CDR3, taken from reference TRBV7-9 and TRBJ1-1): DTGVSQNPRHKITKRGQNVTFRCDPISEHNRLYWYRQTLGQGPEFLTYFQNEAQLEKSRLLSDRFSAERPKGSFSTLEIQRTEQGDSAMYLCASRESHSRGAFFGQGTRLTVV.

This rearrangement joins TRBV29-1 to TRBJ2-3; TCRdb names TRBD2, which stays unverified in the absence of DNA. CDR3 length: 15 amino acids. The germline gives CDR1 SQVTM, CDR2 ANQGSEA. The CDR3 protein is CSPMGLAGEADTQYF.

The chain's CDR3 is CASSQAARGGAPLHF. The V and J genes are TRBV4-3 and TRBJ1-6; the D gene TCRdb calls, TRBD1, cannot be checked with no DNA. The length of the CDR3 is 15 residues. The germline gives CDR1 LGHNA, CDR2 YSLEER.

This chain links TRBV11-3 with TRBJ2-1; TCRdb reports TRBD1, a call that lacks DNA to check it against. Germline CDR1 and CDR2: SGHNT and YENEEA. This CDR3 region has 15 residues. The CDR3 region is CASSPGQRPVDEQFF.

The rearrangement uses TRBV29-1 and TRBJ2-7. CDR1 SQVTM and CDR2 ANQGSEA come from the germline V gene. The CDR3 has 12 residues. The CDR3 region is CSVEEDRYEQYF.

V usage is TRBV14 and J usage is TRBJ2-2; absent DNA, TCRdb's TRBD1 call cannot be checked. Germline V gene data show CDR1 as SGHDN and CDR2 as FVKESK. CDR3 length: 15 amino acids. This CDR3 is CASSPQGAGTVELFF.

The V gene is TRBV7-9, the J gene TRBJ2-5; TCRdb's assignment of TRBD1 cannot be checked, as there is no DNA. The CDR3 extends over 13 amino acids. Germline-derived CDR1 and CDR2 are SEHNR and FQNEAQ (reference sequence). CDR3 sequence reads: CASSAGQKETQYF.

This chain connects TRBV7-3 to TRBJ1-1. The CDR3 covers 16 residues. Looked up from germline, CDR1 is SGHTA and CDR2 is FQGTGA. This CDR3 reads CASSPMTSSPNTEAFF.

CDR3: CASGSANTALNQPQHF. The chain uses TRBV6-1 and TRBJ1-5. In germline, CDR1 is MNHNS, CDR2 SASEGT. The CDR3 is 16 amino acids.

The CDR3 sequence is CASSQGDRGYEQYF. This rearrangement joins TRBV3-1 to TRBJ2-7; the D gene TCRdb calls, TRBD1, cannot be checked with no DNA. Germline loops: CDR1 LGHDT, CDR2 YNNKEL (reference sequence). The CDR3 has 14 residues.

The chain recombines TRBV7-9 with TRBJ2-5; without DNA, the TCRdb call of TRBD2 cannot be checked. Germline V lookup: CDR1 SEHNR, CDR2 FQNEAQ (reference sequence). CDR3 length: 18 amino acids. The CDR3 loop is CASSGGPSGGAAAETQYF.

This sequence joins TRBV3-1 and TRBJ1-4. Germline V gene lookup returns CDR1 LGHDT and CDR2 YNNKEL (reference sequence). The CDR3 runs 15 residues. Here the CDR3 reads CASSPNRFTNEKLFF.

The chain joins TRBV28 to TRBJ2-1. The CDR3 sequence is 14 residues long. CDR1 and CDR2 (germline): MDHEN, SYDVKM. CDR3 protein: CASSWINENNEQFF.

V usage is TRBV10-3 and J usage is TRBJ1-2. The germline gives CDR1 ENHRY, CDR2 SYGVKD. The CDR3 has 12 residues. The CDR3 sequence is CAISPGVYGYTF.

The chain is built from TRBV10-3 and TRBJ2-5; the D call of TRBD1 rests on TCRdb alone, since no DNA is present to check it. Germline V gene sequence: CDR1 ENHRY, CDR2 SYGVKD. The CDR3 totals 14 residues. The CDR3 region is CAINPTGVGETQYF.

This chain uses TRBV4-3 with TRBJ2-7. The germline V gene encodes CDR1 LGHNA and CDR2 YSLEER. CDR3 length equals 15 residues. CDR3 protein: CASSHKVDPSYEQYF.

The rearrangement uses TRBV5-1 and TRBJ2-1; with no DNA, the TCRdb D assignment of TRBD1 cannot be verified. The CDR3 length is 15 residues. CDR1 is SGHRS, CDR2 YFSETQ, per germline. This CDR3 reads CASSSGTGVGNEQFF.

The V gene is TRBV11-3, the J gene TRBJ2-2; TCRdb reports TRBD1, a call that lacks DNA to check it against. This CDR3 contains 15 residues. Looked up from germline, CDR1 is SGHNT and CDR2 is YENEEA. CDR3 loop: CASSDHRGDTGELFF.

The chain couples TRBV29-1 to TRBJ2-5; the D call of TRBD1 rests on TCRdb alone, since no DNA is present to check it. Per germline, CDR1 SQVTM and CDR2 ANQGSEA. The CDR3 spans 17 residues. The CDR3: CSVEPSEPSQGFETQYF.

Here the CDR3 reads CASSLDRVEETQYF. J is TRBJ2-5 and V is TRBV7-6; TCRdb names TRBD1, which stays unverified in the absence of DNA. The germline CDR1 and CDR2 sequences are SGHVS and FNYEAQ. This CDR3 has 14 residues.

This chain joins TRBV27 and TRBJ2-7; TCRdb's D call, TRBD1, is unchecked because there is no DNA. The germline CDR1 and CDR2 sequences are MNHEY and SMNVEV (reference sequence). The CDR3 contains 12 residues. CDR3: CASRTGGGEQYF.

V gene TRBV14 combines with J gene TRBJ2-5; TCRdb names TRBD1, which stays unverified in the absence of DNA. The CDR3 has 16 amino acids. Germline lookup yields CDR1 SGHDN and CDR2 FVKESK. CDR3: CASSTPALAVQETQYF.

The V call is TRBV7-2, the J call TRBJ2-1; absent DNA, TCRdb's TRBD2 call cannot be checked. CDR3 length: 15 residues. CDR1 SGHTA and CDR2 FQGNSA come from the germline V gene. CDR3 sequence reads: CASSLSSGGVDEQFF.

This rearrangement joins TRBV12-3 or TRBV12-4 to TRBJ2-7; TCRdb names TRBD2, which stays unverified in the absence of DNA. The CDR3 runs 15 residues. CDR3 amino acids: CASSRPGPRVHEQYF.